A single sample is the source of the 18 T cell receptor beta chains below, sequenced in a study of T cell responses to AZD1222 COVID-19 vaccine. Clones were sequenced by immunoSEQ multiplex PCR, and TCRdb holds only the in-frame ones, with some missing. This table has some 140,000 clones, 86% appearing once. This specimen was peripheral blood, taken on day 0 of MenACWY control vaccination. The receptors stem from an adult in good health.

The chain uses TRBV10-3 and TRBJ2-1, with D perhaps TRBD2 (6 bases). The germline gives CDR1 ENHRY, CDR2 SYGVKD. V was cut by 6 bases and J by 3 bases, with 9 bases left in between. The CDR3 has 13 residues. CDR3 coding DNA: TGTGCCATCAGCCCGGGAGACTACAATGAGCAGTTCTTC. It translates to CAISPGDYNEQFF.

The chain has TRBV5-1 and TRBJ1-6; D uncertain. This CDR3 contains 16 residues. Germline-derived CDR1 and CDR2 are SGHRS and YFSETQ. The V end lost 3 bases, the J end lost 5 bases, and 15 bases lay between the germline ends. CDR3 residues: CASSWTPEGNNSPLHF. The CDR3 DNA reads as TGCGCCAGCAGCTGGACCCCAGAGGGTAATAATTCACCCCTCCACTTT.

V is TRBV20-1 and J is TRBJ1-4; D is unresolved. The CDR3 is made up of 10 amino acids. V was cut by 6 bases and J by 8 bases, with 7 bases left in between. CDR1 is DFQATT, CDR2 SNEGSKA, per germline (reference sequence). CDR3 nucleotides: TGCAGTGCCAAAAGGGAAAAACTGTTTTTT. Translated: CSAKREKLFF.

The V and J genes are TRBV4-1 and TRBJ1-3, with a possible D match to TRBD1 (6 bases). The V gene's germline CDR1 is MGHRA and CDR2 YSYEKL. The CDR3 spans 15 residues. Deletions cut 3 bases from V and 5 bases from J, with 14 bases between. CDR3 in amino acids: CASSQLYRARNTIYF. The CDR3 DNA sequence: TGCGCCAGCAGCCAGTTATACAGGGCCCGAAACACCATATATTTT.

V usage is TRBV19 and J usage is TRBJ2-7; 9 bases line up with TRBD1. This CDR3 spans 15 amino acids. Per the germline V gene, CDR1 is LNHDA and CDR2 is SQIVND (reference sequence). V trimming: 3 bases; J trimming: 6 bases; junction bases outside the gene matches: 9. Here the CDR3 reads CASSIEHRGRPEQYF. The CDR3, as DNA: TGTGCCAGTAGTATTGAGCACAGGGGGCGACCCGAGCAGTACTTC.

The V call is TRBV5-1, the J call TRBJ2-5; TRBD2 aligns across 8 bases. This CDR3 has 14 residues. Germline V gives CDR1 SGHRS, CDR2 YFSETQ. J lost 5 bases, V lost 4 bases, and 7 bases had no gene match. The CDR3 reads CASSPGLVEETQYF. CDR3 DNA sequence: TGCGCCAGCAGCCCGGGACTAGTGGAGGAGACCCAGTACTTC.

In this sample, this clone turned up a few times. The chain's CDR3 is CAISESTDQETQYF. CDR3 coding DNA: TGTGCCATCAGTGAGTCAACGGACCAAGAGACCCAGTACTTC. The gene calls are TRBV10-3 and TRBJ2-5, with D hard to call. V lost 0 bases and J 0 bases, leaving 5 bases between the germline ends. Germline V lookup: CDR1 ENHRY, CDR2 SYGVKD. There are 14 residues in the CDR3.

The V call is TRBV2, the J call TRBJ1-1, with unresolved D. This CDR3 is 14 amino acids long. The germline CDR1 and CDR2 sequences are SNHLY and FYNNEI. V dropped 0 bases and J dropped 4 bases, with 9 bases sitting between them. CDR3 amino acids: CASSEAAEGTEAFF. The CDR3 DNA reads as TGTGCCAGCAGTGAAGCCGCGGAGGGCACTGAAGCTTTCTTT.

The chain is built from TRBV6-1 and TRBJ1-5; no clear D gene. This CDR3 contains 16 residues. Trimming took 4 bases from V and 5 from J, leaving 18 bases between them. From germline, CDR1 is MNHNS and CDR2 SASEGT. CDR3 protein: CASSAPGLRMDQPQHF. Here the CDR3 DNA reads TGTGCCAGCAGTGCCCCGGGCCTTCGAATGGATCAGCCCCAGCATTTT.

The chain uses TRBV7-9 and TRBJ2-7; 9 bases align to TRBD1. Looked up from germline, CDR1 is SEHNR and CDR2 is FQNEAQ (reference sequence). The CDR3 has 14 amino acids. J gave up 5 bases and V 0 bases, and 2 bases lay outside the gene matches. This CDR3 is CASSLAGTGNEQYF. The CDR3 DNA reads TGTGCCAGCAGCTTAGCTGGGACAGGGAACGAGCAGTACTTC.

This rearrangement joins TRBV3-1 (or the pseudogene TRBV3-2) to TRBJ2-2; TRBD2 matches at 11 bases. The CDR3 consists of 16 residues. J was trimmed by 6 bases and V by 2 bases; bases with no gene match: 5. The V gene's germline CDR1 is LGHDT and CDR2 YNNKEL (reference sequence). The CDR3: CASSQLAGGLPGELFF. In DNA, the CDR3 is TGTGCCAGCAGCCAACTAGCGGGAGGTCTTCCCGGGGAGCTGTTTTTT.

There are a few counts of this clone. The chain recombines TRBV10-3 with TRBJ1-1, with 8 nucleotides matching TRBD1. This CDR3 is 15 amino acids long. Germline V gene sequence: CDR1 ENHRY, CDR2 SYGVKD. The ends lost 8 bases at V and 3 bases at J; junction bases unmatched: 11. As DNA, the CDR3 is TGTGCCATCGGGGGGACAGGTCGCCTACACACTGAAGCTTTCTTT. Protein product: CAIGGTGRLHTEAFF.

The J gene is TRBJ1-2, the V gene TRBV7-8, with D perhaps TRBD1 (5 bases). The CDR3 length is 14 residues. The germline gives CDR1 SGHVS, CDR2 FQNEAQ. V was pared by 0 bases and J by 4 bases, with 9 bases between. The CDR3 protein is CASSLAAGRYGYTF. CDR3 DNA sequence: TGTGCCAGCAGCTTAGCGGCAGGGCGCTATGGCTACACCTTC.

The gene calls are TRBV30 and TRBJ2-7, with D perhaps being TRBD1 or TRBD2 (5 bases each). V was shortened by 3 bases and J by 6 bases, with 15 bases between the two germline ends. CDR1 GTSNPN and CDR2 SVGIG come from the germline V gene (reference sequence). The CDR3 runs to 13 residues. Here the CDR3 reads CAWRGDLKSEQYF. The DNA for the CDR3 is TGTGCCTGGAGGGGGGACCTAAAGAGCGAGCAGTACTTC.

The chain employs TRBV30 and TRBJ1-1, with D possibly being TRBD1 (6 bases). This CDR3 contains 13 residues. Per the germline V gene, CDR1 is GTSNPN and CDR2 is SVGIG (reference sequence). Trimming cost V 5 bases and J 3 bases, with 13 bases left between them. The CDR3 loop reads CAWGRYRDTEAFF. The DNA for the CDR3 is TGTGCCTGGGGGAGGTACAGGGACACTGAAGCTTTCTTT.

The V gene is TRBV6-2 or TRBV6-3, the J gene TRBJ2-3; the match to TRBD2 covers 9 bases. V lost 2 bases, J lost 0 bases, and 3 bases stayed unmatched. Per the germline V gene, CDR1 is MNHEY and CDR2 is SVGEGT. This CDR3 comprises 16 residues. CDR3 DNA: TGTGCCAGCAGTTACGCTAGCGGGGCAAGCACAGATACGCAGTATTTT. Its protein product is CASSYASGASTDTQYF.

The genes are TRBV28 and TRBJ2-7; TRBD2 is a possible D gene (6 bases). The V and J ends lost 5 bases and 5 bases respectively, with 19 bases between them. The germline V gene encodes CDR1 MDHEN and CDR2 SYDVKM. CDR3 length: 15 amino acids. CDR3 coding DNA: TGTGCCAGCAGTCCGCGGAGGAGGCGGGGTAACGAGCAGTACGTC. As protein: CASSPRRRRGNEQYV.

The genes are TRBV9 and TRBJ1-1; 7 bases fit TRBD1. CDR1 is SGDLS and CDR2 is YYNGEE in the germline V gene. CDR3 size: 14 residues. The V gene end was trimmed by 4 bases and the J gene end by 1 base; junction bases not matched to a gene: 4. The CDR3 region has the DNA TGTGCCAGCAGCCCCCAGGGGGGGAACACTGAAGCTTTCTTT. It yields the protein CASSPQGGNTEAFF.